The 12 T cell receptor beta chains presented below share a single source sample, sequenced in a study of shared clonotypes between healthy human individuals. Assay: immunoSEQ multiplex PCR; the TCRdb copy retains only in-frame clones and omits some. Of 1.5 million to 2.5 million clones listed, about 95% are singletons. CD45RO-negative, CCR7-positively selected cells formed the naive CD8 fraction, excluding terminally differentiated effector memory CD45RA+ cells. The specimen sequenced was naive CD8+ T cells sorted from blood. Receptors were obtained from a young man in good health.

The chain joins TRBV28 to TRBJ1-1; the match to TRBD1 covers 9 bases. The CDR3 extends over 14 amino acids. V was pared by 5 bases and J by 7 bases, with 8 bases of the junction left unmatched. CDR1 is MDHEN and CDR2 is SYDVKM in the germline V gene. The CDR3 DNA sequence: TGTGCCAGCAGTCCGATCTTGACAGGGGGTGAAGCTTTCTTT. Its protein product is CASSPILTGGEAFF.

This sequence joins TRBV13 and TRBJ2-7; D possibly matches TRBD1 or TRBD2 (5 bases each). V lost 5 bases and J lost 3, with 17 bases in between. CDR1 PRHDT and CDR2 FYEKMQ come from the germline V gene (reference sequence). This CDR3 contains 15 residues. CDR3 loop: CASSPRGSAYYEQYF. The DNA of the CDR3 is TGTGCCAGCAGCCCGAGGGGAAGCGCCTACTACGAGCAGTACTTC.

This clone has a single count. The sample holds other DNA sequences that translate to the same CDR3. V gene TRBV5-4 combines with J gene TRBJ2-1, with 7 bases matching TRBD1. The CDR3 length is 12 residues. Per the germline V gene, CDR1 is SGHNT and CDR2 is YYREEE (reference sequence). Germline trimming cut 4 bases from V and 6 bases from J; bases unmatched to any gene: 1. The CDR3 loop is CASSPGGNEQFF. CDR3 sequence (DNA): TGTGCCAGCAGCCCAGGGGGCAATGAGCAGTTCTTC.

Here the CDR3 DNA reads TGTGCCAGCAGTTTTGGCCAAGCAACCTACGAGCAGTACTTC. Residues: CASSFGQATYEQYF. This rearrangement joins TRBV27 to TRBJ2-7; D unclear. There are 14 residues in the CDR3. Germline loops: CDR1 MNHEY, CDR2 SMNVEV (reference sequence). The V gene lost 3 bases and the J gene lost 2 bases, with 11 bases spanning the gap.

In DNA, the CDR3 is TGTGCCAGCAGTAAAGGGCAGGGGTACACAGATACGCAGTATTTT. It specifies CASSKGQGYTDTQYF. The rearrangement uses TRBV11-3 and TRBJ2-3, with D possibly TRBD1 on 6 matching bases. Germline assignment: CDR1 SGHNT and CDR2 YENEEA. The CDR3 loop spans 15 amino acids. Deletions cut 6 bases from V and 2 bases from J, with 15 bases between.

The rearrangement links TRBV6-5 to TRBJ1-1, with 7 bases identical to TRBD1. CDR3 length equals 15 residues. With V trimmed by 7 bases and J by 4 bases, 12 bases remained unmatched. The germline gives CDR1 MNHEY, CDR2 SVGAGI. CDR3 coding DNA: TGTGCCAGCACCGGGACAGAAGAGCGGGGCACTGAAGCTTTCTTT. The encoded protein is CASTGTEERGTEAFF.

V usage is TRBV13 and J usage is TRBJ2-1; TRBD2 might be the D (5 bases). CDR1 is PRHDT and CDR2 is FYEKMQ in the germline V gene (reference sequence). This CDR3 region has 14 residues. The V and J ends lost 7 bases and 7 bases respectively, with 17 bases between them. For the CDR3, the DNA is TGTGCCAGCATCGCATTTGCGGGTACGAATGAGCAGTTCTTC. Translating gives CASIAFAGTNEQFF.

Points on this clone: Other DNA sequences in this specimen translate into the identical CDR3. V and J are TRBV6-5 and TRBJ2-7, with D uncertain. Germline CDR1 and CDR2: MNHEY and SVGAGI. Trimming removed 6 bases at V and 0 bases at J, with 6 bases between. The CDR3 is 12 residues long. CDR3 region: CASSPPSYEQYF. The CDR3 DNA is TGTGCCAGCAGCCCACCCTCCTACGAGCAGTACTTC.

V usage is TRBV4-1 and J usage is TRBJ2-5; D might be TRBD1 or TRBD2, each matching 6 bases. Per germline, CDR1 MGHRA and CDR2 YSYEKL. V was shortened by 4 bases and J by 2 bases, with 14 bases between the two germline ends. This CDR3 comprises 15 residues. This CDR3 reads CASSPLGGLQETQYF. The CDR3 DNA follows: TGCGCCAGCAGCCCCCTAGGGGGGCTTCAAGAGACCCAGTACTTC.

The chain couples TRBV4-1 to TRBJ2-7; tentatively, D is TRBD1 or TRBD2 (6 bases each). Looked up from germline, CDR1 is MGHRA and CDR2 is YSYEKL. CDR3 length: 15 amino acids. Trimming removed 0 bases from V and 4 bases from J, with 13 bases in between. The CDR3 is CASSQDMGGWYEQYF. The CDR3 DNA follows: TGCGCCAGCAGCCAAGATATGGGGGGCTGGTACGAGCAGTACTTC.

The chain has TRBV2 and TRBJ2-2; 8 nucleotides line up with TRBD2. This CDR3 is 15 amino acids long. CDR1 and CDR2 (germline): SNHLY, FYNNEI. V shed 7 bases, J shed 5 bases, and the junction held 9 bases outside the gene matches. CDR3 nucleotides: TGTGCCAGCACCCCGGGGGGGGTCGAGACCGGGGAGCTGTTTTTT. Amino acids: CASTPGGVETGELFF.

The CDR3 is CASSLNAASPYEQYF. The CDR3 nucleotides are TGCGCCAGCAGCTTGAATGCGGCCAGCCCCTACGAGCAGTACTTC. The chain is built from TRBV5-1 and TRBJ2-7; D not resolved. The V and J ends lost 1 base and 2 bases respectively, with 13 bases between them. Germline V gives CDR1 SGHRS, CDR2 YFSETQ. The CDR3 has 15 residues.